These 18 T cell receptor beta chains came from one sample sequenced in a study of graft-versus-host responses after intestinal transplantation. Sequenced by immunoSEQ multiplex PCR; TCRdb stores in-frame clones only, minus some. In the table there are some 66,000 clones, roughly 89% of which are singletons. The graft tissue was processed, and this released both intraepithelial and lamina propria lymphocytes. The sequencing used ileum tissue, collected 357 days after transplant. The receptors stem from a human patient who received an intestinal transplant, so some T cells may come from the graft donor.

V usage is TRBV7-3 and J usage is TRBJ1-1; TRBD1 matches 9 bases. V was clipped by 5 bases and J by 6 bases; unmatched bases: 4. This CDR3 comprises 13 residues. Germline V lookup: CDR1 SGHTA, CDR2 FQGTGA. CDR3: CASSLQGAAEAFF. In DNA form, the CDR3 reads TGTGCCAGCAGCCTACAGGGGGCCGCTGAAGCTTTCTTT.

The chain is built from TRBV19 and TRBJ2-2; D not resolved. Germline loops: CDR1 LNHDA, CDR2 SQIVND (reference sequence). The CDR3 sequence is 12 residues long. V was clipped by 3 bases and J by 2 bases, with 1 base between them. DNA of the CDR3: TGTGCCAGTAGTATTAACACCGGGGAGCTGTTTTTT. It codes for CASSINTGELFF.

The chain recombines TRBV11-1 with TRBJ2-7, with D maybe TRBD1 (6 bases). Trimming removed 4 bases from V and 1 base from J, with 11 bases in between. CDR1 and CDR2 (germline): SGHAT, FQDESV (reference sequence). This CDR3 is 14 amino acids long. In DNA form, the CDR3 reads TGTGCCAGCAGCTCCCCCGGACAGTCCTACGAGCAGTACTTC. It encodes CASSSPGQSYEQYF.

V is TRBV4-1 and J is TRBJ2-1, with a tentative D call TRBD1 (6 bases). CDR1 and CDR2 (germline): MGHRA, YSYEKL. The length of the CDR3 is 15 residues. The germline V and J ends were trimmed by 4 bases and 7 bases, with 17 bases remaining between them. The CDR3: CASSPFDGTRNEQFF. The CDR3 coding sequence is TGCGCCAGCAGCCCCTTTGACGGGACAAGGAATGAGCAGTTCTTC.

The chain couples TRBV12-5 to TRBJ2-4, with D perhaps TRBD1 (6 bases). Between the trimmed V and J ends, which lost 6 bases and 8 bases, there was a span of 23 bases. CDR3 length: 16 amino acids. In germline, CDR1 is LGHNT, CDR2 FRNRAP. In nucleotides, the CDR3 is TGTGCTAGTGGCAACTCATTAAAGGACAGAAGGGACATTCAGTACTTC. It specifies CASGNSLKDRRDIQYF.

Remarks on this clone: The junction shows a germline mismatch at one end, possibly a read error. The chain employs TRBV11-2 and TRBJ2-7, with a tentative D call TRBD2 (5 bases). This CDR3 region has 12 residues. Germline V gene lookup returns CDR1 SGHAT and CDR2 FQNNGV. The CDR3 loop reads CASSLGESQRVF. DNA for the CDR3: TGTGCCAGCAGCTTAGGTGAGAGTCAGAGGGTCTTC.

The V gene is TRBV6-5, the J gene TRBJ1-1; D gene ambiguous. In germline, CDR1 is MNHEY, CDR2 SVGAGI. V lost 0 bases to trimming and J lost 5 bases, with 13 bases between them. This CDR3 is built from 15 residues. The CDR3 loop reads CASSYSGLAGTEAFF. CDR3 sequence (DNA): TGTGCCAGCAGTTACTCGGGTCTGGCGGGAACTGAAGCTTTCTTT.

The V gene is TRBV12-5, the J gene TRBJ2-7; D possibly uses TRBD1 or TRBD2 (6 bases each). The CDR3 is 18 amino acids. Trimming stripped 2 bases from V and 7 bases from J, with 27 bases between. The germline gives CDR1 LGHNT, CDR2 FRNRAP. The CDR3 here is CASGLSVWRGDGTREQYF. CDR3 bases: TGTGCTAGTGGTTTGAGTGTTTGGAGGGGGGACGGAACGAGAGAGCAGTACTTC.

The rearrangement uses TRBV5-1 and TRBJ2-5, with D uncertain. V lost 3 bases to trimming and J lost 11 bases, with 17 bases between them. Germline V lookup: CDR1 SGHRS, CDR2 YFSETQ. This CDR3 region has 13 residues. The CDR3 DNA reads TGCGCCAGCAGCTCACCCCCGGGTGGAGAGCAGTACTTC. It is translated as CASSSPPGGEQYF.

About this clone: One junction end disagrees with the germline gene, perhaps due to a read error. V gene TRBV5-1 combines with J gene TRBJ2-5; D not certain. Germline CDR1 and CDR2: SGHRS and YFSETQ. The CDR3 contains 14 residues. DNA of the CDR3: TGCGCCAGCAGCTTGGAGGGCAACCAAGAGTCCCAGTACTTC. Protein: CASSLEGNQESQYF.

This chain links TRBV5-5 with TRBJ1-1; D unclear. Germline-derived CDR1 and CDR2 are SGHKS and YYEKEE (reference sequence). Trimming cost V 2 bases and J 1 base, with 6 bases left between them. The CDR3 spans 13 residues. CDR3 DNA sequence: TGTGCCAGCAGCTTCCAGGCGAACACTGAAGCTTTCTTT. It translates to CASSFQANTEAFF.

The J gene is TRBJ2-2, the V gene TRBV29-1; maybe TRBD1 (7 bases). Germline loops: CDR1 SQVTM, CDR2 ANQGSEA. V lost 8 bases and J lost 3, with 13 bases in between. The length of the CDR3 is 13 residues. The CDR3 is CSIVRGDTGELFF. The CDR3, as DNA: TGCAGCATTGTCAGGGGGGACACCGGGGAGCTGTTTTTT.

The rearrangement links TRBV18 to TRBJ2-5, with unresolved D. Germline V lookup: CDR1 KGHSH, CDR2 LQKENI. The CDR3 contains 15 residues. Trimming took off 1 base at V and 2 bases at J, with 11 bases between the two ends. This CDR3 is CASSPRLSGQETQYF. DNA for the CDR3: TGTGCCAGCTCACCACGATTGTCTGGGCAAGAGACCCAGTACTTC.

This chain joins TRBV6-5 and TRBJ1-5; D is unresolved. V lost 0 bases, J lost 4 bases, and 4 bases lay in between. The CDR3 runs 13 residues. Germline CDR1 reads MNHEY; CDR2 reads SVGAGI. CDR3 loop: CASSYSANQPQHF. Written as DNA, the CDR3 is TGTGCCAGCAGTTACTCGGCTAATCAGCCCCAGCATTTT.

V usage is TRBV11-2 and J usage is TRBJ1-2; 7 nucleotides align to TRBD1. The CDR3 totals 14 residues. Germline V lookup: CDR1 SGHAT, CDR2 FQNNGV. J gave up 4 bases and V 3 bases, and 5 bases lay outside the gene matches. CDR3 bases: TGTGCCAGCAGCTTGAGGGGGCCCCCCTATGGCTACACCTTC. Translating it yields CASSLRGPPYGYTF.

The gene calls are TRBV7-2 and TRBJ2-2; 8 positions match TRBD2. CDR1 is SGHTA and CDR2 is FQGNSA in the germline V gene. This CDR3 is built from 16 residues. V gave up 5 bases and J gave up 4 bases; unmatched junction bases: 9. CDR3 in DNA: TGTGCCAGCAGCCGACCAGCGGGAGTAGGCACCGGGGAGCTGTTTTTT. It specifies CASSRPAGVGTGELFF.

The V gene is TRBV21-1, the J gene TRBJ1-2; TRBD1 was called by the table and not checked on the DNA. TRBV21-1 is a pseudogene locus. The CDR3 runs to 16 residues. The CDR3 reads CASSKAGTGGRYGYTF. In nucleotides, the CDR3 is TGTGCCAGCAGCAAAGCTGGGACAGGGGGCCGCTATGGCTACACCTTC.

This sequence joins TRBV6-4 and TRBJ2-1; tentatively, D is TRBD2 (5 bases). Germline assignment: CDR1 MRHNA and CDR2 SNTAGT. The CDR3 extends over 15 amino acids. V lost 4 bases and J lost 7, with 17 bases in between. The CDR3 loop reads CASSGQGGFSNEQFF. The CDR3 bases are TGTGCCAGCAGTGGGCAAGGAGGATTTTCAAATGAGCAGTTCTTC.